The text below deals with one T cell receptor beta chain. Recovered Cohort 3 donors showed two negative PCRs, clearance, or symptom resolution. These data are taken from a study of blood T cell repertoires in COVID-19. With V trimmed by 2 bases and J by 0 bases, 6 bases remained unmatched. In germline, CDR1 is SGHAT, CDR2 FQNNGV. CDR3 length equals 18 residues. Per the original data handling: Reference gene primer amplification gave estimated nucleated cell counts. The data were produced by immunoSEQ multiplex PCR, yet TCRdb's version contains in-frame clones alone and is incomplete. That table supplies the V and J calls and clone size; D and trimming were determined from the DNA. The sample includes some 220,000 clones, 88% of them seen just once.

The receptor was isolated from a woman aged 25 to 39 who had recovered from COVID-19. Sequenced: PBMCs or T cells enriched from blood (not recorded which). The chain carries TRBV11-2 and TRBJ2-7; 14 nucleotides line up with TRBD2. The CDR3 spells CASSLNRLAGGSSYEQYF. DNA for the CDR3: TGTGCCAGCAGCTTAAATAGACTAGCGGGGGGGAGCTCCTACGAGCAGTACTTC.